These 13 T cell receptor beta chains originate from one sample sequenced in a study of Ad26.COV2.S vaccination and SARS-CoV-2 variants (dated by TCRdb to the early 2020s). This sample's treatment or condition label indicates: around 19 received Ad26.COV2.S at low or high dose, single or two shots; roughly five received placebo; per-sample allocation not given. Repertoires of vaccine and placebo recipients were sequenced from samples taken on day 63 after the first injection. Libraries were prepared through the immunoSEQ multiplex PCR assay. TCRdb re-hosts the immuneACCESS table, in-frame sequences only. Its copies lack some clones; in the studies checked, an unresolved V gene accounts for under half of them, and the cause for the rest is not known. Recorded for this sample are about 480,000 clones; approximately 90% of them occurred a single time. Clones ranked in the top ten supply 10% to 15% of the sample.

Source: peripheral blood, taken in a trial of Ad26.COV2.S vaccine versus placebo. The receptors were gathered from a person aged 18-65 years who received the Ad26.COV2.S COVID-19 vaccine or a placebo.

The chain carries TRBV30 and TRBJ2-3; 8 bases match TRBD2. Germline-derived CDR1 and CDR2 are GTSNPN and SVGIG (reference sequence). The ends lost 0 bases at V and 1 base at J; junction bases unmatched: 3. The CDR3 extends over 15 amino acids. The CDR3 spells CAWSVVSGGTDTQYF. CDR3 nucleotides: TGTGCCTGGAGTGTAGTTAGCGGGGGCACAGATACGCAGTATTTT.

The gene calls are TRBV29-1 and TRBJ2-2; 10 bases are shared with TRBD1. The CDR3 contains 15 residues. Trimming cost V 5 bases and J 5 bases; bases outside gene matches: 8. The V gene's germline CDR1 is SQVTM and CDR2 ANQGSEA. CDR3 protein: CSVFPGQGTTGELFF. The CDR3, as DNA: TGCAGCGTTTTCCCGGGACAGGGGACTACCGGGGAGCTGTTTTTT.

J is TRBJ2-7 and V is TRBV14; 10 bases agree with TRBD2. The junction had 5 bases not matched to a gene; V was cut back by 0 bases and J by 3 bases. This CDR3 contains 16 residues. Germline V lookup: CDR1 SGHDN, CDR2 FVKESK. DNA of the CDR3: TGTGCCAGCAGCCAAGATTGGGCTAGCGGGAGCTACGAGCAGTACTTC. This sequence encodes CASSQDWASGSYEQYF.

The chain is built from TRBV6-5 and TRBJ2-7; 8 bases fit TRBD2. CDR1 and CDR2 (germline): MNHEY, SVGAGI. The CDR3 runs 15 residues. J lost 0 bases, V lost 6 bases, and 7 bases had no gene match. The CDR3 loop is CASSRGGQISYEQYF. The CDR3 DNA sequence: TGTGCCAGCAGCCGGGGGGGACAAATCTCCTACGAGCAGTACTTC.

This clone appeared a few times. This chain connects TRBV7-2 to TRBJ1-5; 7 bases agree with TRBD1. The CDR3 runs to 15 residues. Trimming at V came to 2 bases and at J to 5 bases, leaving 6 bases not matched to a gene. Germline CDR1 reads SGHTA; CDR2 reads FQGNSA. CDR3 sequence (DNA): TGTGCCAGCAGCTTACTAAAGGGGGCATATCAGCCCCAGCATTTT. It yields the protein CASSLLKGAYQPQHF.

The chain is built from TRBV19 and TRBJ2-7; D could derive from TRBD1 or TRBD2 (6 bases each). Trimming removed 6 bases at V and 6 bases at J, with 15 bases between. This CDR3 contains 13 residues. Germline V CDR1 and CDR2: LNHDA, SQIVND (reference sequence). This chain's CDR3 is CASSHNGGGEQYF. In DNA, the CDR3 is TGTGCCAGTAGCCACAATGGAGGGGGCGAGCAGTACTTC.

The chain links TRBV28 to TRBJ2-1; D might be TRBD1 (5 bases). This CDR3 has 18 amino acids. Germline V gives CDR1 MDHEN, CDR2 SYDVKM. V dropped 7 bases and J dropped 1 base, with 23 bases sitting between them. Here the CDR3 DNA reads TGTGCCAGCACCTTTTTAACAACTACAGGCGGATCCTACAATGAGCAGTTCTTC. Amino acid sequence: CASTFLTTTGGSYNEQFF.

The chain recombines TRBV5-1 with TRBJ2-7; perhaps TRBD2 as D (6 bases). The V end was cut by 1 base, the J end by 5 bases, with 16 bases between. This CDR3 is 15 amino acids long. In germline, CDR1 is SGHRS, CDR2 YFSETQ. Here the CDR3 DNA reads TGCGCCAGCAGCTTGCTGGCGGGAAGGGCCCACGAGCAGTACTTC. Translated, it gives CASSLLAGRAHEQYF.

The chain employs TRBV10-3 and TRBJ2-3; 7 bases fit TRBD1. Per the germline V gene, CDR1 is ENHRY and CDR2 is SYGVKD. The CDR3 runs to 13 residues. V shed 6 bases, J shed 3 bases, and the junction held 3 bases outside the gene matches. For the CDR3, the DNA is TGTGCCATCAGGGGACAGAGAACAGATACGCAGTATTTT. Its translation: CAIRGQRTDTQYF.

The gene calls are TRBV7-2 and TRBJ2-5, with a possible D match to TRBD1 (5 bases). This CDR3 is 15 amino acids long. Trimming stripped 5 bases from V and 5 bases from J, with 18 bases between. Germline V lookup: CDR1 SGHTA, CDR2 FQGNSA. The DNA for the CDR3 is TGTGCCAGCAGCGTGGGGCTACTCAACTGGGAGACCCAGTACTTC. Its protein product is CASSVGLLNWETQYF.

This chain uses TRBV27 with TRBJ2-7; 8 bases agree with TRBD2. With 3 bases clipped from V and 1 base from J, the junction kept 5 bases outside the gene matches. Looked up from germline, CDR1 is MNHEY and CDR2 is SMNVEV (reference sequence). The CDR3 extends over 15 amino acids. DNA for the CDR3: TGTGCCAGCAGTTTTCGGCGGGAGGCATCCTACGAGCAGTACTTC. It encodes CASSFRREASYEQYF.

V usage is TRBV6-5 and J usage is TRBJ1-3, with a weak D call TRBD1 (5 bases). The germline V gene encodes CDR1 MNHEY and CDR2 SVGAGI. The CDR3 has 14 amino acids. V shed 6 bases and J shed 0 bases, with 9 bases lying between them. CDR3 nucleotide sequence: TGTGCCAGCAGCGCGACAGACTCTGGAAACACCATATATTTT. Translation gives CASSATDSGNTIYF.

This clone has a handful of counts. The V gene is TRBV5-1, the J gene TRBJ2-3; D gene unclear. The germline gives CDR1 SGHRS, CDR2 YFSETQ. The CDR3 extends over 13 amino acids. V was trimmed by 2 bases and J by 6 bases, leaving 10 bases between them. The CDR3 nucleotides are TGCGCCAGCAGCTTCCGGGTGGAGGATACGCAGTATTTT. Protein: CASSFRVEDTQYF.